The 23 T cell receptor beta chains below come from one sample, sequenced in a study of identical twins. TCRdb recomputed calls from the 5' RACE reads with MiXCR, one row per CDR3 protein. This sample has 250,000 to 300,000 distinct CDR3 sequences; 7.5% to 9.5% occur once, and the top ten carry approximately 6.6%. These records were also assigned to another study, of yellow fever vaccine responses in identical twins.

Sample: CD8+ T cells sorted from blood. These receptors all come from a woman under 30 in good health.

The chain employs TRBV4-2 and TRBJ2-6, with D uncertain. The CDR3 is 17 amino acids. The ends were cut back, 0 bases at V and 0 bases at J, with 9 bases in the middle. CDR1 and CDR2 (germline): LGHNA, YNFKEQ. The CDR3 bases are TGTGCCAGCAGCCAAGAAGACCCCGGCTCTGGGGCCAACGTCCTGACTTTC. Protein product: CASSQEDPGSGANVLTF.

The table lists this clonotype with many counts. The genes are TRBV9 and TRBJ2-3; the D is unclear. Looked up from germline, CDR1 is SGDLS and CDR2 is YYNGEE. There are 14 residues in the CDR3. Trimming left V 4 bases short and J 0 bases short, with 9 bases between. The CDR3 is CASSTTTSTDTQYF. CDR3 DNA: TGTGCCAGCAGCACGACCACTAGCACAGATACGCAGTATTTT.

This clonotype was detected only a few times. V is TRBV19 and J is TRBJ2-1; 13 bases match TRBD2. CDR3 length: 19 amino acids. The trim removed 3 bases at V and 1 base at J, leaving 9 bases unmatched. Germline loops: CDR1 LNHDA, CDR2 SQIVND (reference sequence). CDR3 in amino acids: CASSILGLAGIRSYNEQFF. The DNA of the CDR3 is TGTGCCAGTAGTATTCTGGGACTAGCGGGAATACGGTCCTACAATGAGCAGTTCTTC.

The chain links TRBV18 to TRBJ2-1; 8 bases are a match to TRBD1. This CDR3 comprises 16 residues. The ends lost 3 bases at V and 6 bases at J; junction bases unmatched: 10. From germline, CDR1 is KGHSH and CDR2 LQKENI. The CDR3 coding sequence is TGTGCCAGCTCACCTGTGGACAGGGTCGAGGGCAATGAGCAGTTCTTC. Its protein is CASSPVDRVEGNEQFF.

The CDR3 DNA reads TGCAGCGCGTGTAGCGACGAGCAGTACTTC. It translates to CSACSDEQYF. The chain carries TRBV29-1 and TRBJ2-7; D is possibly TRBD2 (5 bases). Per the germline V gene, CDR1 is SQVTM and CDR2 is ANQGSEA. V lost 7 bases to trimming and J lost 5 bases, with 9 bases between them. The CDR3 length is 10 residues.

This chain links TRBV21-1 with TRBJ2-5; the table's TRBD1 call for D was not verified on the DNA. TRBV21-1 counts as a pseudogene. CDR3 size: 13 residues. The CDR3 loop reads CASRKGGGETQYF. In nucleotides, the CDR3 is TGTGCCAGCAGAAAGGGCGGGGGGGAGACCCAGTACTTC.

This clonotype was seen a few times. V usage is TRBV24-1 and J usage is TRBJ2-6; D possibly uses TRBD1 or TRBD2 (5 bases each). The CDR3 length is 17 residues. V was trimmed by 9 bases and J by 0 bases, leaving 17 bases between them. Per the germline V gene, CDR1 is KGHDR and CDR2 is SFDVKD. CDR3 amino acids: CATGDGLRSSGANVLTF. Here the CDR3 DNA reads TGTGCCACCGGGGACGGCTTAAGAAGCTCTGGGGCCAACGTCCTGACTTTC.

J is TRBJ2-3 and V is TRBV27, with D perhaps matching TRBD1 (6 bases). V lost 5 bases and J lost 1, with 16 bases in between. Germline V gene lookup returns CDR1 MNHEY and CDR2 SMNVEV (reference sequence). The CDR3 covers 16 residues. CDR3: CASSPPWTAGTDTQYF. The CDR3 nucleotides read TGTGCCAGCAGTCCCCCGTGGACAGCTGGCACAGATACGCAGTATTTT.

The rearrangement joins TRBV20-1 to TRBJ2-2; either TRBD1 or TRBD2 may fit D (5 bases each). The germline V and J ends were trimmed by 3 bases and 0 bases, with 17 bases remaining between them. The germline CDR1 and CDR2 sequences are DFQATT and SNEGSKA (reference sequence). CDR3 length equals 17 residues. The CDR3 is CSARGDAGHANTGELFF. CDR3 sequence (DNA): TGCAGTGCTAGGGGGGATGCGGGTCACGCGAACACCGGGGAGCTGTTTTTT.

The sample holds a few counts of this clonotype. The CDR3 loop reads CASTSRGPPDPLETQYF. The CDR3 region has the DNA TGTGCCAGCACCTCCCGGGGCCCACCTGACCCGTTGGAGACCCAGTACTTC. The chain links TRBV7-9 to TRBJ2-5; D may match TRBD1 or TRBD2 (5 bases each). This CDR3 comprises 17 residues. Trimming cost V 7 bases and J 5 bases, with 26 bases left between them. The germline CDR1 and CDR2 sequences are SEHNR and FQNEAQ (reference sequence). Together with reference TRBV7-9 and TRBJ2-5, the CDR3 gives the full variable domain: DTGVSQNPRHKITKRGQNVTFRCDPISEHNRLYWYRQTLGQGPEFLTYFQNEAQLEKSRLLSDRFSAERPKGSFSTLEIQRTEQGDSAMYLCASTSRGPPDPLETQYFGPGTRLLVL.

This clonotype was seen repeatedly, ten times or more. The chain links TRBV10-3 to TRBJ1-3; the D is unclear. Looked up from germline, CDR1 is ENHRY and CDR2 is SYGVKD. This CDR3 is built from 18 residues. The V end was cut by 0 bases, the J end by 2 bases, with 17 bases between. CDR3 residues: CAISESSPITNTGNTIYF. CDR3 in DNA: TGTGCCATCAGTGAGTCAAGTCCAATTACTAATACTGGAAACACCATATATTTT.

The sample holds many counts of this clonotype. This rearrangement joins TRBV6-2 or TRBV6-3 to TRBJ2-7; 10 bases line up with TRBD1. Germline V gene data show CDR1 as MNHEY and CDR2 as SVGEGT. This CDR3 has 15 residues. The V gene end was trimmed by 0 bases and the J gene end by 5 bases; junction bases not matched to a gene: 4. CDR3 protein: CASSYSGTGDHEQYF. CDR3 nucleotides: TGTGCCAGCAGTTACTCCGGGACAGGGGATCACGAGCAGTACTTC.

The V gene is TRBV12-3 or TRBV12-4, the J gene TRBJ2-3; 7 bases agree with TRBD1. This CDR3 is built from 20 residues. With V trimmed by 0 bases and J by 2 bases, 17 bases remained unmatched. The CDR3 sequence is CASSLALRMEETGPTDTQYF. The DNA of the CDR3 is TGTGCCAGCAGTTTAGCGCTACGAATGGAAGAGACAGGGCCCACAGATACGCAGTATTTT.

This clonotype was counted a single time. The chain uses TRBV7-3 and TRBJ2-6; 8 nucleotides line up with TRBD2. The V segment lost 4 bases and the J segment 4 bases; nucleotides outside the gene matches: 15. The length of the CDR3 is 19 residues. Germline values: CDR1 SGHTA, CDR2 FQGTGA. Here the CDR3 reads CASSSRTSSEVSGANVLTF. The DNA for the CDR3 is TGTGCCAGCAGCTCCCGGACTAGCTCGGAGGTTTCCGGGGCCAACGTCCTGACTTTC.

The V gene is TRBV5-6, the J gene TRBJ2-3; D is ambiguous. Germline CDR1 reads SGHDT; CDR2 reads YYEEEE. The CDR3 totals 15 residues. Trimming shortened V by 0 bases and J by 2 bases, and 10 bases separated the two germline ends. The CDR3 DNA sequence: TGTGCCAGCAGCTTGGTTGGCGGCTACACAGATACGCAGTATTTT. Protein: CASSLVGGYTDTQYF.

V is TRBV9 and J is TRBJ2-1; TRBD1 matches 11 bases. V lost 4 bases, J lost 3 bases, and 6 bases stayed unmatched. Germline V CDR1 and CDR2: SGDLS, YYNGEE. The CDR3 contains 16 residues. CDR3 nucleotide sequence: TGTGCCAGCAGCCCCTTCGGGACAGGGGGCTACAATGAGCAGTTCTTC. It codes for CASSPFGTGGYNEQFF.

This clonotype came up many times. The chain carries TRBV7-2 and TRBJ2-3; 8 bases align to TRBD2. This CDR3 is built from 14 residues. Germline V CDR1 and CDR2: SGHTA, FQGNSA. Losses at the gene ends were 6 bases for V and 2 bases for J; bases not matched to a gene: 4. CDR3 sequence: CASSPGGYTDTQYF. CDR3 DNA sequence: TGTGCCAGCAGTCCGGGGGGGTACACAGATACGCAGTATTTT.

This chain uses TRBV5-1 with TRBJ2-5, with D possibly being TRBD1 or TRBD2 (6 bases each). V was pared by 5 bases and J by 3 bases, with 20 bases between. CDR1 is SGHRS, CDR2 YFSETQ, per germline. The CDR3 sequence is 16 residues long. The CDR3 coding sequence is TGCGCCAGCAGTAAGGCAGTCGGGGGCGCGGAAGAGACCCAGTACTTC. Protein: CASSKAVGGAEETQYF.

The CDR3 DNA is TGCGCCAGAGGGACAGCCCCATCTGGGGCCAACGTCCTGACTTTC. This encodes CARGTAPSGANVLTF. V is TRBV5-1 and J is TRBJ2-6; 7 bases agree with TRBD1. This CDR3 comprises 15 residues. The germline gives CDR1 SGHRS, CDR2 YFSETQ. V dropped 8 bases and J dropped 1; count of bases not matched to a gene: 6.

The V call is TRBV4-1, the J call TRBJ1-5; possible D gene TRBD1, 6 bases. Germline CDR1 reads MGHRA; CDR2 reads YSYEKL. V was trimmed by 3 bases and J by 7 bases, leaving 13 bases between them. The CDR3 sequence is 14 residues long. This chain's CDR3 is CASSQTGLSQPQHF. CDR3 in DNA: TGCGCCAGCAGCCAGACAGGACTCTCCCAGCCCCAGCATTTT.

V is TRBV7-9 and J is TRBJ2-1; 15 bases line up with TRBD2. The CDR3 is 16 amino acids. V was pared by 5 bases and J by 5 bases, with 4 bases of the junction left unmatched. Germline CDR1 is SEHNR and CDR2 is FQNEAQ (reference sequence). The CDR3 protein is CASSPGLAGGDNEQFF. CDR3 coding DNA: TGTGCCAGCAGCCCTGGACTAGCGGGGGGGGACAATGAGCAGTTCTTC.

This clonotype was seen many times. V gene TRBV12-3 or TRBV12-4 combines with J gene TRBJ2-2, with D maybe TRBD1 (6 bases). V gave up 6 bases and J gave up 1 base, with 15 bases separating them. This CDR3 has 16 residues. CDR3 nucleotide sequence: TGTGCCAGCAGCCCGTGGGACATTCAGAACACCGGGGAGCTGTTTTTT. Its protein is CASSPWDIQNTGELFF.

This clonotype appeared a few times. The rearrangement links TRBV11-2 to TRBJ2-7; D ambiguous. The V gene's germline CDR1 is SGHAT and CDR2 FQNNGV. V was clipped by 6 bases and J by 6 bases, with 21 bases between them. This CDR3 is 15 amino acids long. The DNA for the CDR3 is TGTGCCAGCAGATTAAACTGGGATCTTAACTCCGAGCAGTACTTC. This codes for CASRLNWDLNSEQYF.